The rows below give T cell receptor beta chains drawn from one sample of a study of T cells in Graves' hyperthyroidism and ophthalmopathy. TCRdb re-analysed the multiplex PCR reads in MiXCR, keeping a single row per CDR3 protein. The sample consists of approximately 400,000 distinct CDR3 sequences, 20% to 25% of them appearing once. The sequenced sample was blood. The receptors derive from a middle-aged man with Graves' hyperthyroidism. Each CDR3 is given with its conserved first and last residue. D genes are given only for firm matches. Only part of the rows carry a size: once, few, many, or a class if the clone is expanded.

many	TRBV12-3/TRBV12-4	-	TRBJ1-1	CASTLGRNTEAFF	TGTGCCAGCACCCTGGGGAGGAACACTGAAGCTTTCTTT
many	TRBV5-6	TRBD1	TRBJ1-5	CASSVGQDGNQPQHF	TGTGCCAGCAGCGTCGGACAGGATGGCAATCAGCCCCAGCATTTT
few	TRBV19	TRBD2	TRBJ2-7	CASRLAGSYEQYF	TGTGCCAGTCGGCTAGCGGGATCCTACGAGCAGTACTTC
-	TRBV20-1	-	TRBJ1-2	CSAGSAEGGYTF	TGCAGTGCTGGTTCCGCGGAGGGTGGCTACACCTTC
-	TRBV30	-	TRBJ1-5	CTWSFRAGRQPQHF	TGTACCTGGAGTTTCCGGGCAGGGAGGCAGCCCCAGCATTTT
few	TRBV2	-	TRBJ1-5	CASSDSQDQPQHF	TGTGCCAGCAGTGATAGTCAGGATCAGCCCCAGCATTTT
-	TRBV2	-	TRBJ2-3	CASKGRYSTDTQYF	TGTGCCAGCAAGGGCCGCTATTCTACAGATACGCAGTATTTT
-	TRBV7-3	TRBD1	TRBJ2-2	CASSLLTGVGELFF	TGTGCCAGCAGCTTACTTACAGGGGTCGGGGAGCTGTTTTTT
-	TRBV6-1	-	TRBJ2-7	CASSEARNGPYEQHF	TGTGCCAGCAGTGAAGCGCGAAACGGCCCCTACGAGCAGCACTTC
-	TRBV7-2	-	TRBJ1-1	CASSLAAGAEAFF	TGTGCCAGCAGCTTAGCGGCGGGAGCTGAAGCTTTCTTT
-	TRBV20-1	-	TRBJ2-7	CSANPGGGEQYF	TGCAGTGCTAACCCAGGGGGGGGGGAGCAGTACTTC
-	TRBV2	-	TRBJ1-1	CASSVNSNTEAFF	TGTGCCAGCAGTGTGAACTCGAACACTGAAGCTTTCTTT
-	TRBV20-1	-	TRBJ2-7	CSARRDHSYEQYF	TGCAGTGCTAGAAGGGACCACTCCTACGAGCAGTACTTC
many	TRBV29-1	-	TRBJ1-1	CSAGPNTEAFF	TGCAGCGCAGGACCGAACACTGAAGCTTTCTTT
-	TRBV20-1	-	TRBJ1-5	CSAREGQINQPQHF	TGCAGTGCTAGAGAGGGACAAATAAATCAGCCCCAGCATTTT
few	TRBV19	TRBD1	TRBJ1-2	CASSIDRGSNYGYTF	TGTGCCAGTAGTATCGACAGGGGTTCTAACTATGGCTACACCTTC
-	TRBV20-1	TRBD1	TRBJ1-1	CSARLDRVNTEAFF	TGCAGTGCTAGATTGGACAGGGTTAACACTGAAGCCTTCTTT
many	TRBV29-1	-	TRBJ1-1	CSVEGSGTEAFF	TGCAGCGTTGAGGGGTCGGGCACTGAAGCTTTCTTT
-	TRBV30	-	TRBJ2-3	CAWRNGGAQYF	TGTGCCTGGAGGAATGGGGGAGCGCAGTATTTT
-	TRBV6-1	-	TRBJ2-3	CASAPRSNTDTQYF	TGTGCCAGCGCGCCCAGGTCTAACACAGATACGCAGTATTTT
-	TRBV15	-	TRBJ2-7	CATSRDAGTASYEQYF	TGTGCCACCAGCAGAGATGCGGGGACGGCTTCCTACGAGCAGTACTTC
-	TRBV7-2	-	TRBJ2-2	CASSPTWNTGELFF	TGTGCCAGCAGCCCGACTTGGAACACCGGGGAGCTGTTTTTT
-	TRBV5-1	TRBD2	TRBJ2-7	CASTGGLAGGSTYEQYF	TGCGCCAGCACCGGGGGACTAGCGGGAGGTAGTACCTACGAGCAGTACTTC
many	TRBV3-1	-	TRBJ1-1	CASSLRSGFRAFF	TGTGCCAGCAGCCTGAGATCAGGGTTTCGAGCTTTCTTT
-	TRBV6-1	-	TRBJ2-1	CASSKTGWDEQFF	TGTGCCAGCAGTAAAACAGGGTGGGATGAGCAGTTCTTC
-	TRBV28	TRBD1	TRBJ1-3	CASSQGGALSGNTIYF	TGTGCCAGCTCCCAGGGGGGGGCACTCTCTGGAAACACCATATATTTT
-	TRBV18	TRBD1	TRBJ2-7	CASRWTGDYEQYF	TGTGCCAGCAGGTGGACAGGGGACTACGAGCAGTACTTC
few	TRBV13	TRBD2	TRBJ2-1	CASSPTSGSPNEQFF	TGTGCCAGCAGCCCGACAAGCGGGAGCCCCAATGAGCAGTTCTTC
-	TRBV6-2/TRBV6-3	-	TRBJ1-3	CASRDSWTVSSGNTIYF	TGTGCCAGCAGGGACTCCTGGACGGTCAGCTCTGGAAACACCATATATTTT
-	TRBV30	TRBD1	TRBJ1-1	CAWSRTGNTGAFF	TGTGCCTGGAGTAGGACAGGTAACACTGGAGCTTTCTTT
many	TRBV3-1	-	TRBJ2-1	CASRGLGLNEQFF	TGTGCCAGCAGGGGGCTCGGGTTGAATGAGCAGTTCTTC
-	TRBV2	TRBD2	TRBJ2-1	CASRTGLAGNEQFF	TGTGCCAGCAGAACGGGACTAGCTGGCAATGAGCAGTTCTTC
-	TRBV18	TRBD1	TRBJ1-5	CASSPRGTGGQPQHF	TGTGCCAGCTCACCAAGGGGGACAGGGGGTCAGCCCCAGCATTTT
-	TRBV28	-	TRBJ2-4	CATQEGAVAKNIQYF	TGTGCCACCCAGGAAGGGGCAGTAGCCAAAAACATTCAGTACTTC
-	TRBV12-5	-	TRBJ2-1	CASGQPIQSTGPYNEQFF	TGTGCTAGTGGTCAACCCATACAATCCACGGGCCCCTACAATGAGCAGTTCTTC
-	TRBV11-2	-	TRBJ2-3	CASSLSTTDTQYF	TGTGCCAGCAGCCTTAGCACTACAGATACGCAGTATTTT
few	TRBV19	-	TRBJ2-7	CASSGHVTPHRAYEQYF	TGTGCCAGTAGTGGCCACGTCACCCCTCACCGGGCCTACGAGCAGTACTTC
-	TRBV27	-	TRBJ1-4	CASSLFPRQGSQNEKLFF	TGTGCCAGCAGTTTATTCCCGAGACAAGGAAGCCAAAATGAAAAACTGTTTTTT
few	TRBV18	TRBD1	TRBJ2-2	CASSLPGQANTGELFF	TGTGCCAGCTCACTCCCGGGACAGGCTAACACCGGGGAGCTGTTTTTT
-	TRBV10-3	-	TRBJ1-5	CAISRDGDQPQHF	TGTGCCATCAGTCGGGACGGCGATCAGCCCCAGCATTTT
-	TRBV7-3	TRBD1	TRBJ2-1	CASSQVPGRGFYNEQFF	TGCGCCAGCAGCCAGGTACCCGGCAGGGGGTTTTACAATGAGCAGTTCTTC
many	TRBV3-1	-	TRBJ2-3	CASSGSGSALSQYF	TGTGCCAGCAGCGGAAGCGGGTCGGCCTTATCGCAGTATTTT
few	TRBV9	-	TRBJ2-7	CASSVQVGRTDEQYF	TGTGCCAGCAGCGTACAGGTCGGGAGAACCGACGAGCAGTACTTC
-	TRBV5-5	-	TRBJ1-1	CASSPGALMNTEAFF	TGTGCCAGCAGCCCAGGAGCTCTCATGAACACTGAAGCTTTCTTT
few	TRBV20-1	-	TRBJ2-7	CSARGVGLDRPFDEQYF	TGCAGTGCTAGAGGGGTCGGACTGGACAGACCTTTCGACGAGCAGTACTTC
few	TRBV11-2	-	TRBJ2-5	CASSWRVEETQYF	TGTGCCAGCAGCTGGAGGGTAGAAGAGACCCAGTACTTC
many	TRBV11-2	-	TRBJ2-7	CASSPTGTRTYEQYF	TGTGCCAGCAGCCCGACCGGGACTCGGACCTACGAGCAGTACTTC
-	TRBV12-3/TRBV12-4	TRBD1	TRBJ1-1	CASSGPTGGKNTEAFF	TGTGCCAGCAGTGGACCGACAGGGGGCAAGAACACTGAAGCTTTCTTT
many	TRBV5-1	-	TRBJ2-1	CASSLGSPNEQFF	TGCGCCAGCAGCTTGGGAAGCCCCAATGAGCAGTTCTTC
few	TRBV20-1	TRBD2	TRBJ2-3	CSARDPAGESFSPDTQYF	TGCAGTGCTAGAGATCCAGCGGGAGAATCCTTTTCCCCAGATACGCAGTATTTT
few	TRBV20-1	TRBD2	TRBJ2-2	CSARTGGRSTGELFF	TGCAGTGCTAGGACTGGCGGGAGAAGTACCGGGGAGCTGTTTTTT
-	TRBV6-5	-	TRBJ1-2	CTSSYSMYGYTF	TGTACCAGCAGTTACTCGATGTATGGCTACACCTTC
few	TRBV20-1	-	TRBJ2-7	CSALSDRTYEQYF	TGCAGTGCATTAAGCGACAGGACCTACGAGCAGTACTTC
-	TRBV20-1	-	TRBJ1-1	CSASRAAINTEAFF	TGCAGTGCTAGTAGGGCAGCGATAAACACTGAAGCTTTCTTT
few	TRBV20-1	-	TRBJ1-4	CSAGPEKLFF	TGCAGTGCCGGTCCTGAAAAACTGTTTTTT
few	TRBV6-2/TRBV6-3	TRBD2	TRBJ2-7	CASSMTSGSAYEQYF	TGTGCCAGCAGTATGACTAGCGGGAGTGCCTACGAGCAGTACTTC
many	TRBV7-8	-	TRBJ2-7	CASSVLRSYEQYF	TGTGCCAGCAGTGTATTGCGATCCTACGAGCAGTACTTC
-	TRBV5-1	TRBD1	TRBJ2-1	CASSLGDRGGEQFF	TGCGCCAGCAGCTTGGGGGACAGGGGCGGTGAGCAGTTCTTC
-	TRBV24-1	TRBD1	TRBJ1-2	CATSDTGSPRQGAGYTF	TGTGCCACCAGTGATACCGGGTCTCCGAGACAGGGGGCCGGCTACACCTTC